Presented here are 24 T cell receptor beta chains from one specimen sequenced in a study of beta chain features in type 1 diabetes. The isolated RNA, all of it, was reverse transcribed, so expressed TCRB transcripts were what got sequenced. Profiling relied on immunoSEQ multiplex PCR, and the TCRdb table lists in-frame clones only, not all of them. The data show 450,000 to 550,000 clones, about 29% seen once. The sequencing sample was made of naive CD4+ T cells from blood. The receptors derive from a man younger than 30 in good health.

The J gene is TRBJ1-5, the V gene TRBV30; TRBD1 aligns across 8 bases. From germline, CDR1 is GTSNPN and CDR2 SVGIG (reference sequence). The CDR3 covers 13 residues. Trimming removed 6 bases from V and 2 bases from J; junction bases left unmatched: 3. The CDR3 DNA reads TGTGCCTGCCAGGGACAGGGCAATCAGCCCCAGCATTTT. Protein sequence: CACQGQGNQPQHF.

This clone has only a few counts. V usage is TRBV9 and J usage is TRBJ2-5, with 11 nucleotides matching TRBD2. CDR3 size: 14 residues. CDR1 is SGDLS, CDR2 YYNGEE, per germline. The J segment lost 4 bases and the V segment lost 4 bases, leaving 3 bases of the junction unmatched. The CDR3 sequence is CASSTGLAGETQYF. The CDR3 nucleotides read TGTGCCAGCAGCACTGGACTAGCGGGAGAGACCCAGTACTTC.

The rearrangement uses TRBV28 and TRBJ1-5, with D unclear. The germline V and J ends were trimmed by 3 bases and 4 bases, with 7 bases remaining between them. Germline V lookup: CDR1 MDHEN, CDR2 SYDVKM. The length of the CDR3 is 13 residues. The CDR3, as DNA: TGTGCCAGCAGTTTGTTTCCGAATCAGCCCCAGCATTTT. Translation gives CASSLFPNQPQHF.

This chain joins TRBV11-2 and TRBJ2-7; 11 bases agree with TRBD2. Trimming cost V 5 bases and J 5 bases; bases outside gene matches: 8. Germline V gene lookup returns CDR1 SGHAT and CDR2 FQNNGV. The length of the CDR3 is 15 residues. The CDR3 loop is CASSPIAGGLHEQYF. CDR3 DNA sequence: TGTGCCAGCAGCCCAATAGCGGGAGGGCTTCACGAGCAGTACTTC.

CDR3 DNA sequence: TGTGCCAGCAGCCCCCAGCTGGCTACAGGGACCCAGTACTTC. This encodes CASSPQLATGTQYF. The chain employs TRBV9 and TRBJ2-5; weak D call: TRBD1 (5 bases). The germline V gene encodes CDR1 SGDLS and CDR2 YYNGEE. The CDR3 loop spans 14 amino acids. With 4 bases removed from V and 7 bases from J, the gap between germline ends came to 17 bases.

This clone was seen a few times. V and J are TRBV9 and TRBJ2-6; D not certain. The CDR3 runs to 14 residues. Trimming pared 4 bases from V and 0 bases from J, leaving 5 bases between. CDR1 is SGDLS, CDR2 YYNGEE, per germline. The CDR3 spells CASSYLSGANVLTF. The CDR3 DNA sequence: TGTGCCAGCAGCTACCTCTCTGGGGCCAACGTCCTGACTTTC.

This sequence joins TRBV4-2 and TRBJ2-1; TRBD2 matches at 7 bases. The V and J ends lost 3 bases and 9 bases, in that order; junction bases with no gene match: 17. CDR3 length: 17 residues. CDR1 and CDR2 from the germline V gene are LGHNA and YNFKEQ. The CDR3 DNA follows: TGTGCCAGCAGCCACCCCTTGGGCGGGAGCGGCCTGCGTGAGCAGTTCTTC. It translates to CASSHPLGGSGLREQFF.

The chain uses TRBV20-1 and TRBJ1-1; D not certain. V was trimmed by 6 bases and J by 6 bases, leaving 8 bases between them. Germline CDR1 is DFQATT and CDR2 is SNEGSKA (reference sequence). The length of the CDR3 is 10 residues. The CDR3 region is CSARRAEAFF. The CDR3 DNA reads TGCAGTGCCAGGCGCGCTGAAGCTTTCTTT.

The chain links TRBV27 to TRBJ2-7, with TRBD1 matching 9 bases. Germline values: CDR1 MNHEY, CDR2 SMNVEV (reference sequence). The length of the CDR3 is 15 residues. With V trimmed by 7 bases and J by 6 bases, 13 bases remained unmatched. CDR3 protein: CASTTRKDRGFEQYF. CDR3 DNA sequence: TGTGCCAGCACCACCCGGAAGGACAGGGGATTCGAGCAGTACTTC.

This clone showed up just a few times. The gene calls are TRBV29-1 and TRBJ2-1; 11 nucleotides line up with TRBD2. CDR3 length equals 19 residues. The V segment lost 7 bases and the J segment 2 bases; nucleotides outside the gene matches: 19. The germline gives CDR1 SQVTM, CDR2 ANQGSEA. The CDR3 loop is CSGSSLRQGTSGPYNEQFF. CDR3 DNA: TGCAGCGGATCCTCGTTAAGGCAGGGGACTAGCGGCCCCTACAATGAGCAGTTCTTC.

This clone was counted between two and nine times. The rearrangement links TRBV30 to TRBJ2-1; 10 bases agree with TRBD1. With V trimmed by 8 bases and J by 4 bases, 5 bases remained unmatched. The CDR3 sequence is 13 residues long. Germline V gene sequence: CDR1 GTSNPN, CDR2 SVGIG (reference sequence). As DNA, the CDR3 is TGTGCCGGACAGGGGGACTTTTACAATGAGCAGTTCTTC. Translated: CAGQGDFYNEQFF. Full variable domain (remainder filled in from reference TRBV30 and TRBJ2-1): SQTIHQWPATLVQPVGSPLSLECTVEGTSNPNLYWYRQAAGRGLQLLFYSVGIGQISSEVPQNLSASRPQDRQFILSSKKLLLSDSGFYLCAGQGDFYNEQFFGPGTRLTVL.

This clone was detected only a few times. V and J are TRBV29-1 and TRBJ1-2, with D maybe TRBD1 (6 bases). Trimming removed 6 bases from V and 7 bases from J, with 12 bases in between. CDR3 size: 11 residues. Germline V lookup: CDR1 SQVTM, CDR2 ANQGSEA. The CDR3 DNA sequence: TGCAGCGTCAAACAGGGTTCTGGCTACACCTTC. This translates into CSVKQGSGYTF.

There are a few counts of this clone. The rearrangement uses TRBV14 and TRBJ1-2, with D tentatively TRBD1 (5 bases). Germline V gene sequence: CDR1 SGHDN, CDR2 FVKESK. The length of the CDR3 is 12 residues. Trimming pared 8 bases from V and 5 bases from J, leaving 12 bases between. The CDR3 is CASGNSGYGYTF. As DNA, the CDR3 is TGTGCCAGCGGTAATTCAGGGTATGGCTACACCTTC. The full variable domain, in which reference TRBV14 and TRBJ1-2 provide the parts outside the CDR3, is EAGVTQFPSHSVIEKGQTVTLRCDPISGHDNLYWYRRVMGKEIKFLLHFVKESKQDESGMPNNRFLAERTGGTYSTLKVQPAELEDSGVYFCASGNSGYGYTFGSGTRLTVV.

In DNA form, the CDR3 reads TGTGCCTGGAGACTCCCCGGGGTGAACACTGAAGCTTTCTTT. This gives the protein CAWRLPGVNTEAFF. The chain employs TRBV30 and TRBJ1-1; D gene unclear. The CDR3 loop spans 14 amino acids. The V and J ends lost 3 bases and 0 bases respectively, with 11 bases between them. Per germline, CDR1 GTSNPN and CDR2 SVGIG (reference sequence).

This rearrangement joins TRBV5-1 to TRBJ2-5, with a possible D match to TRBD2 (5 bases). Trimming left V 4 bases short and J 0 bases short, with 10 bases between. From germline, CDR1 is SGHRS and CDR2 YFSETQ. The CDR3 consists of 14 residues. The CDR3 sequence: CASSARTDQETQYF. The CDR3 region has the DNA TGCGCCAGCAGCGCTCGGACTGACCAAGAGACCCAGTACTTC.

This clone was seen only a few times. CDR3 nucleotide sequence: TGTGCCAGCAGCCCCCAGGGGTCTAGCGGGCTGAACAATGAGCAGTTCTTC. Its protein product is CASSPQGSSGLNNEQFF. The chain couples TRBV7-9 to TRBJ2-1; TRBD2 matches 8 bases. Germline V gene lookup returns CDR1 SEHNR and CDR2 FQNEAQ (reference sequence). The trim removed 5 bases at V and 5 bases at J, leaving 14 bases unmatched. The CDR3 sequence is 17 residues long. The variable domain in full, completed from reference TRBV7-9 and TRBJ2-1, reads DTGVSQNPRHKITKRGQNVTFRCDPISEHNRLYWYRQTLGQGPEFLTYFQNEAQLEKSRLLSDRFSAERPKGSFSTLEIQRTEQGDSAMYLCASSPQGSSGLNNEQFFGPGTRLTVL.

The J gene is TRBJ1-2, the V gene TRBV6-5, with D maybe TRBD1 (6 bases). With 2 bases removed from V and 4 bases from J, the gap between germline ends came to 14 bases. The CDR3 extends over 15 amino acids. Germline CDR1 reads MNHEY; CDR2 reads SVGAGI. The CDR3 spells CASSYADRRGYGYTF. The CDR3 region has the DNA TGTGCCAGCAGTTACGCGGACAGAAGGGGCTATGGCTACACCTTC.

The chain recombines TRBV6-6 with TRBJ2-7, with no clear D. CDR1 and CDR2 from the germline V gene are MNHNY and SVGAGI (reference sequence). Trimming cost V 0 bases and J 3 bases, with 9 bases left between them. CDR3 length equals 14 residues. The CDR3 DNA reads TGTGCCAGCAGTTACTCTTTCAGAGACTACGAGCAGTACTTC. It encodes CASSYSFRDYEQYF.

The chain recombines TRBV9 with TRBJ2-3, with D possibly being TRBD2 (6 bases). The CDR3 loop spans 15 amino acids. Germline loops: CDR1 SGDLS, CDR2 YYNGEE. Trimming took 4 bases from V and 0 from J, leaving 12 bases between them. This chain's CDR3 is CASSTGVTSTDTQYF. The CDR3 region has the DNA TGTGCCAGCAGCACGGGGGTGACTAGCACAGATACGCAGTATTTT.

This clone was detected a few times. At the DNA level, this CDR3 is encoded by other sequences in the same sample as well. This chain joins TRBV5-1 and TRBJ2-1, with D perhaps assigned TRBD1 or TRBD2 (5 bases each). This CDR3 region has 16 residues. CDR1 and CDR2 (germline): SGHRS, YFSETQ. V lost 0 bases and J lost 0, with 10 bases in between. CDR3: CASSLAGASSYNEQFF. CDR3 nucleotides: TGCGCCAGCAGCTTGGCCGGGGCCAGCTCCTACAATGAGCAGTTCTTC.

The CDR3 DNA reads TGCGCCAGCAGCCCGGGACTAGCGGGAGTGTCAGAGACCCAGTACTTC. Translation: CASSPGLAGVSETQYF. V is TRBV4-1 and J is TRBJ2-5, with 14 bases lining up with TRBD2. CDR1 and CDR2 from the germline V gene are MGHRA and YSYEKL. The CDR3 loop spans 16 amino acids. Trimming took 4 bases from V and 4 from J; bases not matched to a gene: 5.

This clone was detected only a few times. V and J are TRBV4-1 and TRBJ2-3; D is perhaps TRBD2 (5 bases). Germline V gene sequence: CDR1 MGHRA, CDR2 YSYEKL. This CDR3 comprises 15 residues. Trimming removed 6 bases at V and 3 bases at J, with 16 bases between. CDR3 in amino acids: CASRRGLGWTDTQYF. Here the CDR3 DNA reads TGCGCCAGCAGACGAGGGTTGGGTTGGACAGATACGCAGTATTTT.

V is TRBV29-1 and J is TRBJ2-3; 7 bases fit TRBD2. There are 15 residues in the CDR3. Germline CDR1 is SQVTM and CDR2 is ANQGSEA. V shed 6 bases and J 3 bases; nucleotides not matched to a gene: 12. CDR3 coding DNA: TGCAGCGTGACCCTTAGCGGGCACTCGACAGATACGCAGTATTTT. This codes for CSVTLSGHSTDTQYF.

The V and J genes are TRBV9 and TRBJ2-7; 8 nucleotides align to TRBD2. The V gene end was trimmed by 4 bases and the J gene end by 3 bases; junction bases not matched to a gene: 9. CDR1 is SGDLS, CDR2 YYNGEE, per germline. The CDR3 contains 15 residues. The CDR3 bases are TGTGCCAGCAGCCCGCGGACTAGCAGCAACTACGAGCAGTACTTC. Protein product: CASSPRTSSNYEQYF.